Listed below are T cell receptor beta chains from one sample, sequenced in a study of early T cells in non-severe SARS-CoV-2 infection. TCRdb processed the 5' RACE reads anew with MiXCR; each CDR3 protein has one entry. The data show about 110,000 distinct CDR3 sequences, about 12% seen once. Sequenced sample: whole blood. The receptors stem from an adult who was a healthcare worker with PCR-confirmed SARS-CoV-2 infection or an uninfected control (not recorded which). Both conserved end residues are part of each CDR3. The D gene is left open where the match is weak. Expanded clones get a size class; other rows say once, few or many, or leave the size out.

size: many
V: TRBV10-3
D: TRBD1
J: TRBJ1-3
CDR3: CAARDRDRGGGGNTIYF
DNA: TGTGCCGCGCGCGACCGGGACAGGGGAGGCGGGGGAAACACCATATATTTT

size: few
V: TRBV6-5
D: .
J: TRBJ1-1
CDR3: CASRLGMNTEAFF
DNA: TGTGCCAGCAGACTGGGGATGAACACTGAAGCTTTCTTT

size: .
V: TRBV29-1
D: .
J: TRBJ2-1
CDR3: CSVEGILAINEQFF
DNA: TGCAGCGTTGAAGGAATACTAGCAATCAATGAGCAGTTCTTC

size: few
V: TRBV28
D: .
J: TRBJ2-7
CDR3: CASTGGYEQYF
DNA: TGTGCCAGCACTGGGGGGTACGAGCAGTACTTC

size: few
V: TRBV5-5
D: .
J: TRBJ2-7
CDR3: CASSLSRDPRGEQYF
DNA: TGTGCCAGCAGCTTGAGTCGGGACCCTCGGGGCGAGCAGTACTTC

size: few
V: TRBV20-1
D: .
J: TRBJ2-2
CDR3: CSAVPAGQPNTGELFF
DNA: TGCAGTGCTGTGCCGGCGGGTCAGCCAAACACCGGGGAGCTGTTTTTT

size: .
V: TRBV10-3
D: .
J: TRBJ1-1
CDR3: CAISDGGMNTEAFF
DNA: TGTGCCATCAGTGATGGGGGGATGAACACTGAAGCTTTCTTT

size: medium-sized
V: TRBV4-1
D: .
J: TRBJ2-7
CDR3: CASSQDLGWFSYEQYF
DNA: TGCGCCAGCAGCCAAGATCTAGGCTGGTTCTCCTACGAGCAGTACTTC

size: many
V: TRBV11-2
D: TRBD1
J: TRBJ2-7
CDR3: CASSLSFSQDRVAYEQYF
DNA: TGTGCCAGCAGCTTGTCCTTCAGTCAGGACAGGGTCGCCTACGAGCAGTACTTC

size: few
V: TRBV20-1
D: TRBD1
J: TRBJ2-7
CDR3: CSARPSGQVNAFIYEQYF
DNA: TGCAGTGCTAGACCTTCCGGACAGGTTAATGCCTTTATCTACGAGCAGTACTTC